The source of this T cell receptor (beta chain) is a study of cytomegalovirus exposure and HLA in healthy donors. About this clone itself: Other DNA variants within this sample encode the same CDR3.

Deletions cut 6 bases from V and 1 base from J, with 12 bases between. CDR1 and CDR2 from the germline V gene are MDHEN and SYDVKM. This CDR3 spans 14 amino acids. PCR involved 60 Vbeta and 13 Jbeta primers. The assay was immunoSEQ multiplex PCR, and TCRdb's table has in-frame clones only and misses some. Here the sample spans 180,000 or so clones, more than 60% being singletons. V is TRBV28 and J is TRBJ1-2; no definite D call. Sequenced input: PBMCs. The TCR originated in a woman aged 60-70 years in good health and CMV-seropositive. CDR3 coding DNA: TGTGCCAGCAGCCCCCCCGGGGTTAACTATGGCTACACCTTC. Translating gives CASSPPGVNYGYTF.